This passage covers 18 T cell receptor beta chains from one sample sequenced in a study of blood T cell repertoires in COVID-19. Using immunoSEQ multiplex PCR, the repertoire was profiled, and TCRdb retains in-frame clones only, with some absent. The sample contains about 38,000 clones, roughly 70% of which appear only once. What was sequenced was peripheral blood. The receptors here all came from a man aged 65 to 79 with COVID-19, enrolled during active disease.

This clone showed up just a few times. This chain joins TRBV19 and TRBJ1-2, with a tentative D call TRBD1 (5 bases). This CDR3 has 15 amino acids. CDR1 is LNHDA and CDR2 is SQIVND in the germline V gene (reference sequence). With 5 bases removed from V and 7 bases from J, the gap between germline ends came to 20 bases. DNA of the CDR3: TGTGCCAGTAGTTGGGCGGGACGGCTGCGGGGTGGCTACACCTTC. It yields the protein CASSWAGRLRGGYTF.

The chain uses TRBV5-1 and TRBJ1-1; 10 bases align to TRBD1. The V gene end was trimmed by 5 bases and the J gene end by 0 bases; junction bases not matched to a gene: 4. Germline loops: CDR1 SGHRS, CDR2 YFSETQ. The CDR3 runs 15 residues. The DNA of the CDR3 is TGCGCCAGCAGATCGGGACAGGGGATGAACACTGAAGCTTTCTTT. It is translated as CASRSGQGMNTEAFF.

Turning to this clone: At the DNA level, this CDR3 is encoded by other sequences in the same sample as well. DNA of the CDR3: TGTGCCAGCAGCTTAGGCGCTGGGAACACTGAAGCTTTCTTT. Translation gives CASSLGAGNTEAFF. V and J are TRBV11-2 and TRBJ1-1; D is ambiguous. The CDR3 runs to 14 residues. CDR1 is SGHAT, CDR2 FQNNGV, per germline. Deletions cut 1 base from V and 1 base from J, with 7 bases between.

This sequence joins TRBV12-3 or TRBV12-4 and TRBJ1-5; no clear D. Trimming left V 3 bases short and J 7 bases short, with 7 bases between. The length of the CDR3 is 12 residues. CDR3 in DNA: TGTGCCAGCAGTTTGACAATCCAGCCCCAGCATTTT. It specifies CASSLTIQPQHF.

Within the sample, this clone is medium-sized. The rearrangement links TRBV5-1 to TRBJ2-7; tentatively, D is TRBD2 (5 bases). Germline CDR1 and CDR2: SGHRS and YFSETQ. Between the trimmed V and J ends, which lost 4 bases and 2 bases, there was a span of 13 bases. The CDR3 sequence is 14 residues long. CDR3 region: CASSIAGKPYEQYF. CDR3 coding DNA: TGCGCCAGCAGCATCGCCGGGAAACCCTACGAGCAGTACTTC.

V gene TRBV6-2 or TRBV6-3 combines with J gene TRBJ2-2, with TRBD2 identical over 8 bases. Germline assignment: CDR1 MNHEY and CDR2 SVGEGT. V dropped 5 bases and J dropped 0; count of bases not matched to a gene: 5. The CDR3 has 16 residues. The CDR3 DNA reads as TGTGCCAGCAGTACCCCGGGACTAGCGAACACCGGGGAGCTGTTTTTT. Translating it yields CASSTPGLANTGELFF.

The genes are TRBV19 and TRBJ2-2; D gene unclear. The V gene lost 7 bases and the J gene lost 3 bases, with 9 bases spanning the gap. In germline, CDR1 is LNHDA, CDR2 SQIVND (reference sequence). The CDR3 is made up of 13 amino acids. CDR3 sequence: CASNTADTGELFF. The DNA of the CDR3 is TGTGCCAGTAACACCGCGGACACCGGGGAGCTGTTTTTT. The variable domain in full, with the rest retrieved from reference TRBV19 and TRBJ2-2, is DGGITQSPKYLFRKEGQNVTLSCEQNLNHDAMYWYRQDPGQGLRLIYYSQIVNDFQKGDIAEGYSVSREKKESFPLTVTSAQKNPTAFYLCASNTADTGELFFGEGSRLTVL.

The J gene is TRBJ2-7, the V gene TRBV10-1; D is perhaps TRBD1 (5 bases). Trimming cost V 2 bases and J 4 bases, with 9 bases left between them. The germline CDR1 and CDR2 sequences are WNHNN and SYGVQD (reference sequence). This CDR3 has 13 residues. In DNA form, the CDR3 reads TGCGCCAGCAGTGAGGCAGGGTGGTACGAGCAGTACTTC. The encoded protein is CASSEAGWYEQYF.

The V gene is TRBV5-1, the J gene TRBJ2-5; TRBD2 agrees at 14 bases. V shed 4 bases and J 3 bases; nucleotides not matched to a gene: 5. In germline, CDR1 is SGHRS, CDR2 YFSETQ. The CDR3 extends over 16 amino acids. The CDR3 DNA reads TGCGCCAGCAGCACTGGGACTAGCGGGGGAAAAGAGACCCAGTACTTC. As protein: CASSTGTSGGKETQYF.

V gene TRBV7-3 combines with J gene TRBJ2-5; the D gene is possibly TRBD2 (6 bases). The germline gives CDR1 SGHTA, CDR2 FQGTGA. Trimming removed 2 bases at V and 7 bases at J, with 14 bases between. This CDR3 is built from 14 residues. CDR3: CASSLGRLGGTQYF. Here the CDR3 DNA reads TGTGCCAGCAGCTTAGGCCGACTAGGCGGGACCCAGTACTTC.

The rearrangement links TRBV6-5 to TRBJ1-1, with a tentative D call TRBD1 (6 bases). The length of the CDR3 is 14 residues. From germline, CDR1 is MNHEY and CDR2 SVGAGI. The germline V and J ends were trimmed by 6 bases and 7 bases, with 18 bases remaining between them. DNA of the CDR3: TGTGCCAGCAGATACGACAGGTCTGGGTATGAAGCTTTCTTT. Amino acid sequence: CASRYDRSGYEAFF.

V is TRBV7-9 and J is TRBJ2-7; D possibly corresponds to TRBD1 (6 bases). Germline loops: CDR1 SEHNR, CDR2 FQNEAQ (reference sequence). Between the trimmed V and J ends, which lost 4 bases and 4 bases, there was a span of 17 bases. This CDR3 has 15 residues. The CDR3 region is CASSSTGWEVYEQYF. The CDR3 nucleotides read TGTGCCAGCAGCTCCACAGGGTGGGAAGTTTACGAGCAGTACTTC.

V and J are TRBV19 and TRBJ2-1; D remains ambiguous. The ends were cut back, 1 base at V and 6 bases at J, with 13 bases in the middle. This CDR3 spans 15 amino acids. The germline gives CDR1 LNHDA, CDR2 SQIVND (reference sequence). DNA of the CDR3: TGTGCCAGTAGTATAGGGGCACGTCTATTCAATGAGCAGTTCTTC. Protein: CASSIGARLFNEQFF.

The CDR3 DNA reads as TGTGCCAGCAGATCCTCCACCTACTCCTACGAGCAGTACTTC. Protein sequence: CASRSSTYSYEQYF. V usage is TRBV27 and J usage is TRBJ2-7; D remains ambiguous. The CDR3 loop spans 14 amino acids. CDR1 and CDR2 (germline): MNHEY, SMNVEV (reference sequence). V gave up 6 bases and J gave up 0 bases, with 12 bases separating them.

The chain has TRBV24-1 and TRBJ1-2, with TRBD1 matching over 7 bases. The CDR3 totals 17 residues. The V and J ends lost 5 bases and 2 bases, in that order; junction bases with no gene match: 13. Germline V gene data show CDR1 as KGHDR and CDR2 as SFDVKD. CDR3 in amino acids: CATSGLQGPRWNYGYTF. As DNA, the CDR3 is TGTGCCACCAGTGGGTTACAGGGGCCGCGGTGGAACTATGGCTACACCTTC.

J is TRBJ1-5 and V is TRBV28; the D gene is possibly TRBD1 (5 bases). V was pared by 2 bases and J by 7 bases, with 12 bases between. The CDR3 covers 14 residues. The germline V gene has CDR1 MDHEN and CDR2 SYDVKM. Written as DNA, the CDR3 is TGTGCCAGCAGTTTAATTGGGAGGGACCAGCCCCAGCATTTT. This encodes CASSLIGRDQPQHF.

J is TRBJ2-2 and V is TRBV18; D unresolved. V gave up 2 bases and J gave up 5 bases, with 12 bases separating them. The CDR3 runs to 15 residues. Germline V CDR1 and CDR2: KGHSH, LQKENI. CDR3 in DNA: TGTGCCAGCTCACCAAGGCAGGAACTGACCGGGGAGCTGTTTTTT. This codes for CASSPRQELTGELFF.

This sequence joins TRBV5-8 and TRBJ1-2; 8 bases fit TRBD1. The CDR3 sequence is 15 residues long. The J segment lost 6 bases and the V segment lost 0 bases, leaving 7 bases of the junction unmatched. CDR1 is SGHTS and CDR2 is YDEGEE in the germline V gene. CDR3 sequence (DNA): TGTGCCAGCAGCTTGGCAGCCAGGGGGCTGAATGGCTACACCTTC. Protein product: CASSLAARGLNGYTF.